What follows are 32 T cell receptor beta chains derived from one specimen sequenced in a study of blood T cell repertoires in COVID-19. Libraries were prepared by immunoSEQ multiplex PCR; TCRdb keeps only in-frame clonotypes and omits some of them. Of around 260,000 clones in the sample, 85% were seen once. Sequenced material: peripheral blood. The receptors come from a human donor in a cohort sampled during active COVID-19.

V gene TRBV6-2 or TRBV6-3 combines with J gene TRBJ2-1; D gene uncertain. Trimming removed 2 bases at V and 5 bases at J, with 10 bases between. From germline, CDR1 is MNHEY and CDR2 SVGEGT. There are 14 residues in the CDR3. CDR3 protein: CASSYGVRNNEQFF. The CDR3 nucleotides are TGTGCCAGCAGTTACGGCGTGAGGAACAATGAGCAGTTCTTC.

The rearrangement joins TRBV30 to TRBJ1-3; 10 bases agree with TRBD1. The CDR3 consists of 15 residues. The germline gives CDR1 GTSNPN, CDR2 SVGIG (reference sequence). Trimming at V came to 3 bases and at J to 3 bases, leaving 5 bases not matched to a gene. The CDR3 is CAWRNRDRGGNTIYF. The CDR3 DNA reads as TGTGCCTGGAGGAACCGGGACAGGGGTGGAAACACCATATATTTT. The entire variable domain, with the rest obtained from reference TRBV30 and TRBJ1-3, is as follows: SQTIHQWPATLVQPVGSPLSLECTVEGTSNPNLYWYRQAAGRGLQLLFYSVGIGQISSEVPQNLSASRPQDRQFILSSKKLLLSDSGFYLCAWRNRDRGGNTIYFGEGSWLTVV.

This sequence joins TRBV19 and TRBJ2-5; 8 bases fit TRBD2. This CDR3 contains 13 residues. Germline V gives CDR1 LNHDA, CDR2 SQIVND (reference sequence). J lost 4 bases, V lost 5 bases, and 3 bases had no gene match. In DNA, the CDR3 is TGTGCCAGTAGTTTCGGGACTAGAGAGACCCAGTACTTC. Protein product: CASSFGTRETQYF.

J is TRBJ2-1 and V is TRBV7-8, with a possible D match to TRBD2 (7 bases). Trimming removed 5 bases from V and 0 bases from J, with 14 bases in between. Germline CDR1 is SGHVS and CDR2 is FQNEAQ. CDR3 length: 16 amino acids. The DNA for the CDR3 is TGTGCCAGCAGCCAGGGGCGGGGGAGCTCCTACAATGAGCAGTTCTTC. This sequence encodes CASSQGRGSSYNEQFF. The full variable domain, completed using reference TRBV7-8 and TRBJ2-1, is GAGVSQSPRYKVAKRGQDVALRCDPISGHVSLFWYQQALGQGPEFLTYFQNEAQLDKSGLPSDRFFAERPEGSVSTLKIQRTQQEDSAVYLCASSQGRGSSYNEQFFGPGTRLTVL.

V is TRBV7-2 and J is TRBJ1-1, with TRBD1 as a possible D gene (6 bases). With 0 bases removed from V and 5 bases from J, the gap between germline ends came to 7 bases. Per the germline V gene, CDR1 is SGHTA and CDR2 is FQGNSA. The CDR3 consists of 13 residues. The CDR3 nucleotides read TGTGCCAGCAGCTTAGCTGGACAGACTGAAGCTTTCTTT. Its protein product is CASSLAGQTEAFF.

The chain combines TRBV29-1 with TRBJ2-3; TRBD1 matches 8 bases. After removal of 7 bases from V and 3 bases from J, the junction contained 12 bases not matched to a gene. The germline gives CDR1 SQVTM, CDR2 ANQGSEA. The CDR3 totals 15 residues. The DNA of the CDR3 is TGCAGCGCAAAGGACAGGGATGGAGTTACAGATACGCAGTATTTT. Protein sequence: CSAKDRDGVTDTQYF.

The chain has TRBV10-3 and TRBJ2-4, with 10 bases that match TRBD2. CDR1 and CDR2 from the germline V gene are ENHRY and SYGVKD. The CDR3 has 15 amino acids. V lost 4 bases and J lost 9; bases outside the gene matches: 9. The CDR3 DNA follows: TGTGCCATCAGTGTTGGGAGCGGGAGGGGAGGCATTCAGTACTTC. Protein sequence: CAISVGSGRGGIQYF.

This sequence joins TRBV7-2 and TRBJ2-7; TRBD2 matches at 10 bases. The V gene's germline CDR1 is SGHTA and CDR2 FQGNSA. This CDR3 contains 14 residues. V lost 5 bases and J lost 7; bases outside the gene matches: 8. CDR3 protein: CASSPSSGRGEQYF. In DNA form, the CDR3 reads TGTGCCAGCAGCCCGTCTAGCGGGAGAGGAGAGCAGTACTTC.

The chain joins TRBV7-9 to TRBJ2-6; perhaps TRBD2 as D (5 bases). The CDR3 extends over 18 amino acids. Germline CDR1 is SEHNR and CDR2 is FQNEAQ (reference sequence). V lost 5 bases and J 1 base, leaving 18 bases between the germline ends. CDR3 loop: CASSLSIGGGSGANVLTF. CDR3 nucleotides: TGTGCCAGCAGCCTAAGTATAGGAGGCGGTTCTGGGGCCAACGTCCTGACTTTC.

This chain uses TRBV10-3 with TRBJ1-2; perhaps TRBD1 as D (5 bases). The CDR3 is 15 residues long. Per the germline V gene, CDR1 is ENHRY and CDR2 is SYGVKD. Trimming took 6 bases from V and 0 from J, leaving 14 bases between them. The CDR3 DNA follows: TGTGCCATCAGCCCTAGACAGCCCTCTAACTATGGCTACACCTTC. Amino acid sequence: CAISPRQPSNYGYTF.

The gene calls are TRBV6-5 and TRBJ1-1; 7 bases fit TRBD1. The junction had 5 bases not matched to a gene; V was cut back by 0 bases and J by 4 bases. Germline V gene data show CDR1 as MNHEY and CDR2 as SVGAGI. The CDR3 contains 15 residues. CDR3 protein: CASSYSRQGSTEAFF. CDR3 bases: TGTGCCAGCAGTTACTCCCGACAGGGTAGCACTGAAGCTTTCTTT.

In the case of this clone: This specimen includes other DNA sequences encoding the same CDR3. The chain has TRBV6-5 and TRBJ2-7; TRBD2 agrees at 10 bases. With 6 bases clipped from V and 3 bases from J, the junction kept 2 bases outside the gene matches. Germline V gives CDR1 MNHEY, CDR2 SVGAGI. The CDR3 contains 13 residues. The CDR3: CASSLAGVYEQYF. DNA of the CDR3: TGTGCCAGCAGCCTAGCGGGAGTCTACGAGCAGTACTTC.

The rearrangement joins TRBV27 to TRBJ2-2, with 11 bases identical to TRBD2. Germline lookup yields CDR1 MNHEY and CDR2 SMNVEV (reference sequence). This CDR3 spans 18 amino acids. Trimming cost V 3 bases and J 7 bases; bases outside gene matches: 13. CDR3: CASSFPESSGRKGGELFF. DNA for the CDR3: TGTGCCAGCAGTTTTCCGGAGTCTAGCGGGAGGAAGGGCGGGGAGCTGTTTTTT.

This chain connects TRBV5-1 to TRBJ2-7, with 8 bases lining up with TRBD2. The CDR3 is 16 amino acids. V shed 0 bases, J shed 4 bases, and the junction held 9 bases outside the gene matches. The germline V gene encodes CDR1 SGHRS and CDR2 YFSETQ. The CDR3 here is CASSLAGGVISYEQYF. CDR3 bases: TGCGCCAGCAGCTTGGCGGGAGGGGTGATCAGTTACGAGCAGTACTTC.

This clone was counted a few times. This chain connects TRBV7-2 to TRBJ1-1, with 7 bases identical to TRBD1. With V trimmed by 3 bases and J by 11 bases, 3 bases remained unmatched. Germline lookup yields CDR1 SGHTA and CDR2 FQGNSA. The CDR3 has 11 residues. The CDR3 region is CASSLDRRAFF. The CDR3 DNA reads TGTGCCAGCAGCTTGGACAGGAGGGCTTTCTTT.

CDR3 residues: CASSTDTYEQYF. The CDR3 bases are TGTGCCAGCAGTACTGATACCTACGAGCAGTACTTC. This sequence joins TRBV2 and TRBJ2-7; no firm D call. Germline values: CDR1 SNHLY, CDR2 FYNNEI. V was clipped by 5 bases and J by 2 bases, with 7 bases between them. This CDR3 comprises 12 residues.

CDR3 sequence reads: CASSLGAGDGYTF. The CDR3 region has the DNA TGTGCCAGCAGCTTGGGGGCGGGGGATGGCTACACCTTC. The chain links TRBV5-4 to TRBJ1-2, with a weak D call TRBD1 (5 bases). CDR1 is SGHNT and CDR2 is YYREEE in the germline V gene (reference sequence). The CDR3 is 13 amino acids. V was cut by 0 bases and J by 6 bases, with 9 bases left in between.

The V and J genes are TRBV5-1 and TRBJ2-5; D might be TRBD1 (6 bases). Trimming pared 5 bases from V and 5 bases from J, leaving 13 bases between. CDR3 size: 13 residues. Germline loops: CDR1 SGHRS, CDR2 YFSETQ. The CDR3: CASRSRGGETQYF. The CDR3 DNA follows: TGCGCCAGCAGGAGCAGGGGTGGGGAGACCCAGTACTTC.

The V and J genes are TRBV6-5 and TRBJ2-7; no reliable D call. Trimming removed 5 bases at V and 0 bases at J, with 11 bases between. Germline CDR1 reads MNHEY; CDR2 reads SVGAGI. This CDR3 region has 14 residues. In DNA form, the CDR3 reads TGTGCCAGCAGTACTGGCGGTGGCTCCTACGAGCAGTACTTC. Translation: CASSTGGGSYEQYF.

The rearrangement uses TRBV9 and TRBJ2-7; D unclear. The V gene lost 0 bases and the J gene lost 3 bases, with 7 bases spanning the gap. Germline V gives CDR1 SGDLS, CDR2 YYNGEE. This CDR3 comprises 13 residues. The CDR3 sequence is CASSVDFGYEQYF. The DNA for the CDR3 is TGTGCCAGCAGCGTAGACTTCGGCTACGAGCAGTACTTC.

This chain links TRBV5-4 with TRBJ2-5, with 7 bases identical to TRBD2. Germline loops: CDR1 SGHNT, CDR2 YYREEE (reference sequence). Unmatched junction bases numbered 2, after V lost 0 bases and J lost 3 bases. The CDR3 extends over 14 amino acids. CDR3 sequence (DNA): TGTGCCAGCAGCTTGGGAGGGAGGGAAGAGACCCAGTACTTC. Translating gives CASSLGGREETQYF.

The chain is built from TRBV14 and TRBJ1-1; D remains ambiguous. Per germline, CDR1 SGHDN and CDR2 FVKESK. The CDR3 sequence is 14 residues long. V dropped 4 bases and J dropped 6 bases, with 15 bases sitting between them. This chain's CDR3 is CASSPSGLRAEAFF. The CDR3 nucleotides are TGTGCCAGCAGCCCTAGCGGTTTAAGGGCTGAAGCTTTCTTT.

This clone has more than one count but fewer than ten. The chain's CDR3 is CASSPGLAGGRTDTQYF. For the CDR3, the DNA is TGTGCCAGCAGCCCGGGACTAGCGGGAGGACGCACAGATACGCAGTATTTT. V is TRBV2 and J is TRBJ2-3, with 15 nucleotides matching TRBD2. This CDR3 region has 17 residues. CDR1 is SNHLY and CDR2 is FYNNEI in the germline V gene. J gave up 1 base and V 6 bases, and 5 bases lay outside the gene matches.

Here the CDR3 reads CASRSTGRNTEAFF. CDR3 nucleotide sequence: TGCGCCAGCAGGAGTACAGGGAGGAACACTGAAGCTTTCTTT. The rearrangement links TRBV5-1 to TRBJ1-1, with D perhaps matching TRBD1 (6 bases). Germline CDR1 SGHRS, CDR2 YFSETQ. This CDR3 has 14 residues. The V and J ends lost 5 bases and 1 base respectively, with 12 bases between them.

The chain links TRBV12-3 or TRBV12-4 to TRBJ1-2, with 7 bases that match TRBD1. The length of the CDR3 is 12 residues. V lost 4 bases to trimming and J lost 8 bases; unmatched junction nucleotides: 4. The CDR3 here is CASSSSGQGYTF. CDR3 sequence (DNA): TGTGCCAGCAGTTCCTCGGGACAGGGCTACACCTTC.

V usage is TRBV27 and J usage is TRBJ1-1; D may be TRBD1 (5 bases). V gave up 7 bases and J gave up 1 base, with 13 bases separating them. This CDR3 comprises 14 residues. Germline V gene lookup returns CDR1 MNHEY and CDR2 SMNVEV (reference sequence). CDR3 loop: CASKGLIKNTEAFF. CDR3 nucleotides: TGTGCCAGCAAGGGACTGATCAAGAACACTGAAGCTTTCTTT.

This sequence joins TRBV12-3 or TRBV12-4 and TRBJ2-2; no reliable D call. There are 12 residues in the CDR3. Trimming removed 1 base from V and 6 bases from J, with 3 bases in between. Written as DNA, the CDR3 is TGTGCCAGCAGTTTAGTATCCGGGGAGCTGTTTTTT. Its translation: CASSLVSGELFF.

The chain is built from TRBV27 and TRBJ1-6; 9 nucleotides agree with TRBD1. The V gene end was trimmed by 5 bases and the J gene end by 7 bases; junction bases not matched to a gene: 6. Germline assignment: CDR1 MNHEY and CDR2 SMNVEV (reference sequence). CDR3 size: 15 residues. CDR3 bases: TGTGCCAGCAGTGACCACAGGGGGCGAAATTCACCCCTCCACTTT. Protein product: CASSDHRGRNSPLHF.

V and J are TRBV9 and TRBJ2-2, with 9 positions matching TRBD2. Germline-derived CDR1 and CDR2 are SGDLS and YYNGEE. CDR3 length: 16 amino acids. Unmatched junction bases numbered 11, after V lost 5 bases and J lost 6 bases. The CDR3 bases are TGTGCCAGCAGTCCTTCGGGACTAGCATCAGCCGGGGAGCTGTTTTTT. Residues: CASSPSGLASAGELFF.

The genes are TRBV27 and TRBJ2-7; 8 nucleotides align to TRBD1. The CDR3 has 15 amino acids. Germline V gene lookup returns CDR1 MNHEY and CDR2 SMNVEV (reference sequence). V trimming: 3 bases; J trimming: 2 bases; junction bases outside the gene matches: 6. In DNA form, the CDR3 reads TGTGCCAGCAGTTTTGCCGGGACAGGCACCTACGAGCAGTACTTC. Translation: CASSFAGTGTYEQYF.

As regards this clone: One junction end disagrees with the germline gene, perhaps due to a read error. The chain is built from TRBV5-4 and TRBJ2-7; the match to TRBD1 covers 8 bases. The CDR3 is made up of 11 amino acids. In germline, CDR1 is SGHNT, CDR2 YYREEE (reference sequence). CDR3: CASSFSQGASF. CDR3 nucleotide sequence: TGTGCCAGCAGCTTCTCCCAGGGGGCTTCCTTC. The whole variable domain, remainder taken from reference TRBV5-4 and TRBJ2-7, is ETGVTQSPTHLIKTRGQQVTLRCSSQSGHNTVSWYQQALGQGPQFIFQYYREEENGRGNFPPRFSGLQFPNYSSELNVNALELDDSALYLCASSFSQGASFGPGTRLTVT.

V usage is TRBV19 and J usage is TRBJ2-1; 8 bases are shared with TRBD2. Germline-derived CDR1 and CDR2 are LNHDA and SQIVND (reference sequence). The V segment lost 7 bases and the J segment 2 bases; nucleotides outside the gene matches: 1. The CDR3 loop spans 13 amino acids. CDR3 residues: CASMGLAYNEQFF. DNA for the CDR3: TGTGCCAGTATGGGACTAGCCTACAATGAGCAGTTCTTC.